The 14 T cell receptor beta chains reported below all come from one sample, sequenced in a study of blood T cell repertoires in COVID-19. Clones were read by immunoSEQ multiplex PCR, and TCRdb kept only the in-frame ones, dropping some. The sample lists 200,000 to 250,000 clones, more than 85% occurring once. The sequenced sample consisted of peripheral blood. The receptors were gathered from a woman between 45 and 65 years old with COVID-19, enrolled during active disease.

This chain uses TRBV7-2 with TRBJ2-2, with TRBD1 matching 7 bases. V was clipped by 2 bases and J by 5 bases; unmatched bases: 8. CDR3 length equals 16 residues. Germline values: CDR1 SGHTA, CDR2 FQGNSA. The CDR3 spells CASSLKRDRPTGELFF. Written as DNA, the CDR3 is TGTGCCAGCAGCTTAAAAAGGGACAGACCGACCGGGGAGCTGTTTTTT.

The chain links TRBV6-6 to TRBJ1-2; weak D call: TRBD1 (5 bases). The CDR3 is 15 amino acids. V lost 8 bases and J lost 1, with 17 bases in between. The germline CDR1 and CDR2 sequences are MNHNY and SVGAGI (reference sequence). The CDR3 loop reads CASQRRGQDNYGYTF. CDR3 sequence (DNA): TGTGCCAGCCAACGGAGGGGCCAGGATAACTATGGCTACACCTTC.

The chain carries TRBV11-2 and TRBJ2-5; D unclear. Germline values: CDR1 SGHAT, CDR2 FQNNGV. Trimming left V 2 bases short and J 2 bases short, with 6 bases between. The CDR3 extends over 13 amino acids. The CDR3 is CASSLNLQETQYF. CDR3 in DNA: TGTGCCAGCAGCTTAAATTTACAAGAGACCCAGTACTTC.

The chain links TRBV13 to TRBJ1-4; 9 bases fit TRBD1. The CDR3 covers 15 residues. The ends lost 4 bases at V and 5 bases at J; junction bases unmatched: 5. CDR1 PRHDT and CDR2 FYEKMQ come from the germline V gene (reference sequence). The CDR3: CASSYTGTGNEKLFF. The CDR3 region has the DNA TGTGCCAGCAGCTACACCGGGACAGGGAATGAAAAACTGTTTTTT.

J is TRBJ2-5 and V is TRBV18; a possible D gene is TRBD2 (5 bases). Germline V gene lookup returns CDR1 KGHSH and CDR2 LQKENI. Trimming removed 0 bases at V and 2 bases at J, with 22 bases between. This CDR3 comprises 19 residues. DNA of the CDR3: TGTGCCAGCTCACCACCGTTCAATACGGGGATAAATGGACAAGAGACCCAGTACTTC. As protein: CASSPPFNTGINGQETQYF.

This chain uses TRBV25-1 with TRBJ1-2; D uncertain. V gave up 3 bases and J gave up 1 base, with 6 bases separating them. This CDR3 has 13 residues. Germline CDR1 reads MGHDK; CDR2 reads SYGVNS. CDR3 sequence (DNA): TGTGCCAGCAGTGATGGCAGTAACTATGGCTACACCTTC. This encodes CASSDGSNYGYTF.

The chain has TRBV28 and TRBJ2-3; D call uncertain. Germline-derived CDR1 and CDR2 are MDHEN and SYDVKM. Trimming removed 3 bases from V and 0 bases from J, with 10 bases in between. The CDR3 loop spans 15 amino acids. The chain's CDR3 is CASSFRSKSTDTQYF. The CDR3 region has the DNA TGTGCCAGCAGTTTTCGGTCCAAGAGCACAGATACGCAGTATTTT.

The chain combines TRBV5-1 with TRBJ1-2, with D perhaps TRBD1 (5 bases). Per the germline V gene, CDR1 is SGHRS and CDR2 is YFSETQ. With 4 bases removed from V and 6 bases from J, the gap between germline ends came to 19 bases. This CDR3 is 15 amino acids long. The CDR3 sequence: CASSPPGGGADGYTF. The CDR3 bases are TGCGCCAGCAGCCCACCTGGGGGGGGAGCGGATGGCTACACCTTC.

The CDR3 DNA reads TGTGCCAGCAGCCTAAGAGAGGATTCTGGAAACACCATATATTTT. The encoded protein is CASSLREDSGNTIYF. V usage is TRBV21-1 and J usage is TRBJ1-3. TRBV21-1 is a pseudogene segment. The CDR3 runs 15 residues.

This chain connects TRBV5-6 to TRBJ2-2; 12 nucleotides match TRBD1. V was pared by 2 bases and J by 2 bases, with 7 bases of the junction left unmatched. The CDR3 has 18 residues. The germline V gene has CDR1 SGHDT and CDR2 YYEEEE. The CDR3 region has the DNA TGTGCCAGCAGCTTTCGAGTAGGGACAGGGGGCAACACCGGGGAGCTGTTTTTT. Its protein is CASSFRVGTGGNTGELFF.

The chain links TRBV11-1 to TRBJ2-7, with 8 bases matching TRBD2. The CDR3 runs 16 residues. With V trimmed by 5 bases and J by 6 bases, 15 bases remained unmatched. Germline values: CDR1 SGHAT, CDR2 FQDESV (reference sequence). CDR3 region: CASSPPGGSGATEQYF. CDR3 DNA sequence: TGTGCCAGCAGCCCTCCGGGGGGGTCAGGGGCCACCGAGCAGTACTTC.

J is TRBJ1-1 and V is TRBV6-5; weak D call: TRBD1 (5 bases). CDR1 MNHEY and CDR2 SVGAGI come from the germline V gene. The CDR3 extends over 13 amino acids. The ends were cut back, 8 bases at V and 3 bases at J, with 13 bases in the middle. The CDR3 nucleotides are TGTGCCAGCGGGTTCGACAGAGACACTGAAGCTTTCTTT. The encoded protein is CASGFDRDTEAFF.

This chain connects TRBV5-1 to TRBJ2-3; 11 bases line up with TRBD2. The CDR3 contains 17 residues. The germline V gene encodes CDR1 SGHRS and CDR2 YFSETQ. V dropped 2 bases and J dropped 4; count of bases not matched to a gene: 9. The CDR3, as DNA: TGCGCCAGCAGCTTCCTAGCGGGGGGTCGCAAGGCAGATACGCAGTATTTT. It is translated as CASSFLAGGRKADTQYF.

This clone turned up a few times. CDR3 DNA: TGTGCCAGCAGTTACGGGCCTTTCCAAGCTAACTATGGCTACACCTTC. Translating gives CASSYGPFQANYGYTF. J is TRBJ1-2 and V is TRBV6-6; unclear D gene. CDR3 length: 16 amino acids. Germline V gene lookup returns CDR1 MNHNY and CDR2 SVGAGI (reference sequence). V was trimmed by 2 bases and J by 0 bases, leaving 13 bases between them.